These 26 T cell receptor beta chains came from one sample sequenced in a study of CD8 T cells in ankylosing spondylitis. Each CDR3 protein gets one entry after TCRdb re-called the 5' RACE reads with MiXCR. The data contain under 450,000 distinct CDR3 sequences, approximately 22% of them singletons. The specimen was blood, either unsorted or a sorted T cell fraction (not recorded which). The source of these receptors is a male donor with ankylosing spondylitis or in good health (not recorded which).

This rearrangement joins TRBV11-2 to TRBJ2-6; either TRBD1 or TRBD2 may fit D (6 bases each). V shed 6 bases and J shed 1 base, with 16 bases lying between them. Germline lookup yields CDR1 SGHAT and CDR2 FQNNGV. The CDR3 covers 17 residues. The chain's CDR3 is CASRSTGAGSGANVLTF. For the CDR3, the DNA is TGTGCCAGCAGGTCGACGGGGGCGGGATCTGGGGCCAACGTCCTGACTTTC. Full variable domain (outside the CDR3, taken from reference TRBV11-2 and TRBJ2-6): EAGVAQSPRYKIIEKRQSVAFWCNPISGHATLYWYQQILGQGPKLLIQFQNNGVVDDSQLPKDRFSAERLKGVDSTLKIQPAKLEDSAVYLCASRSTGAGSGANVLTFGAGSRLTVL.

The rearrangement uses TRBV12-3 or TRBV12-4 and TRBJ2-3; D unclear. This CDR3 spans 13 amino acids. V was clipped by 3 bases and J by 6 bases, with 10 bases between them. This CDR3 is CASSFTMGDTQYF. Written as DNA, the CDR3 is TGTGCCAGCAGTTTTACAATGGGTGATACGCAGTATTTT.

This chain connects TRBV2 to TRBJ2-5; no reliable D call. V shed 4 bases and J shed 3 bases, with 9 bases lying between them. This CDR3 is built from 13 residues. Germline CDR1 and CDR2: SNHLY and FYNNEI. CDR3 loop: CASSAWPEETQYF. Written as DNA, the CDR3 is TGTGCCAGCAGTGCTTGGCCAGAAGAGACCCAGTACTTC.

This clonotype has more than one count but fewer than ten. The CDR3 sequence: CSVVASSYEQYF. The CDR3 region has the DNA TGCAGCGTTGTTGCCAGCTCCTACGAGCAGTACTTC. The chain joins TRBV29-1 to TRBJ2-7; no definite D call. CDR1 and CDR2 from the germline V gene are SQVTM and ANQGSEA. This CDR3 comprises 12 residues. The V end lost 4 bases, the J end lost 0 bases, and 7 bases lay between the germline ends.

The V call is TRBV9, the J call TRBJ2-5; a possible D gene is TRBD2 (8 bases). Per the germline V gene, CDR1 is SGDLS and CDR2 is YYNGEE. With 0 bases removed from V and 4 bases from J, the gap between germline ends came to 16 bases. The CDR3 consists of 16 residues. The CDR3 DNA is TGTGCCAGCAGCGTAGCGGGAGGGGGCAGCCCAGAGACCCAGTACTTC. Amino acid sequence: CASSVAGGGSPETQYF.

In the case of this clonotype: A read error may account for a junction end that differs from germline. V usage is TRBV6-1 and J usage is TRBJ1-6; D may be TRBD1 (5 bases). The CDR3 runs to 20 residues. Looked up from germline, CDR1 is MNHNS and CDR2 is SASEGT. The CDR3 reads CASSEESGTYLQSYNSPLHF. CDR3 bases: TGTGCCAGCAGCGAAGAATCCGGGACCTACCTCCAGTCCTATAATTCACCCCTCCACTTT.

The rearrangement links TRBV10-3 to TRBJ1-5, with a weak D call TRBD1 (6 bases). Between the trimmed V and J ends, which lost 6 bases and 4 bases, there was a span of 10 bases. The germline V gene encodes CDR1 ENHRY and CDR2 SYGVKD. The CDR3 is 13 residues long. CDR3 sequence: CAISKGGNQPQHF. DNA for the CDR3: TGTGCCATCAGCAAGGGGGGGAATCAGCCCCAGCATTTT.

The J gene is TRBJ2-3, the V gene TRBV12-3 or TRBV12-4; D gene unclear. Trimming left V 8 bases short and J 2 bases short, with 11 bases between. The CDR3 consists of 13 residues. The CDR3 loop reads CASLGKPTDTQYF. CDR3 nucleotides: TGTGCCAGCCTGGGGAAACCCACAGATACGCAGTATTTT.

This sequence joins TRBV6-2 or TRBV6-3 and TRBJ2-1; D remains unclear. V was trimmed by 2 bases and J by 6 bases, leaving 5 bases between them. Germline CDR1 is MNHEY and CDR2 is SVGEGT. This CDR3 spans 12 amino acids. CDR3 sequence: CASSYPSNEQFF. The DNA of the CDR3 is TGTGCCAGCAGTTACCCAAGCAATGAGCAGTTCTTC.

The chain carries TRBV4-2 and TRBJ1-1, with 7 bases identical to TRBD1. This CDR3 is 15 amino acids long. Germline V lookup: CDR1 LGHNA, CDR2 YNFKEQ. With V trimmed by 4 bases and J by 0 bases, 5 bases remained unmatched. This CDR3 is CASSLTGVMNTEAFF. Written as DNA, the CDR3 is TGTGCCAGCAGCCTAACAGGGGTCATGAACACTGAAGCTTTCTTT.

V and J are TRBV2 and TRBJ1-5; 7 bases fit TRBD1. Germline CDR1 and CDR2: SNHLY and FYNNEI. V dropped 6 bases and J dropped 1; count of bases not matched to a gene: 9. The CDR3 is 16 amino acids. The CDR3 nucleotides read TGTGCCAGCAGCGCACGAGGGGGCGCGAGCAATCAGCCCCAGCATTTT. Translated, it gives CASSARGGASNQPQHF. Full variable domain (remainder filled in from reference TRBV2 and TRBJ1-5): EPEVTQTPSHQVTQMGQEVILRCVPISNHLYFYWYRQILGQKVEFLVSFYNNEISEKSEIFDDQFSVERPDGSNFTLKIRSTKLEDSAMYFCASSARGGASNQPQHFGDGTRLSIL.

This clonotype was observed a few times. The chain recombines TRBV5-1 with TRBJ2-7, with TRBD2 as a possible D gene (6 bases). The CDR3 has 18 amino acids. Germline V CDR1 and CDR2: SGHRS, YFSETQ. Trimming took off 9 bases at V and 2 bases at J, with 30 bases between the two ends. In nucleotides, the CDR3 is TGCGCCAACACACCACCGGGACTTTGGCCGGAAACGACCTACGAGCAGTACTTC. Amino acids: CANTPPGLWPETTYEQYF.

This clonotype was detected a few times. This sequence joins TRBV12-3 or TRBV12-4 and TRBJ2-5, with D perhaps TRBD2 (6 bases). The CDR3 runs to 14 residues. V was clipped by 6 bases and J by 4 bases, with 15 bases between them. CDR3 nucleotides: TGTGCCAGCAGCTACGCGGGAAGCGCAGAGACCCAGTACTTC. It encodes CASSYAGSAETQYF.

V usage is TRBV7-8 and J usage is TRBJ2-5, with a weak D call TRBD1 (5 bases). The CDR3 has 14 amino acids. Per germline, CDR1 SGHVS and CDR2 FQNEAQ. The germline V and J ends were trimmed by 5 bases and 6 bases, with 16 bases remaining between them. In DNA form, the CDR3 reads TGTGCCAGCAGCACTGCAGGGAATGGACAGACCCAGTACTTC. This encodes CASSTAGNGQTQYF.

This clonotype was observed a few times. The V and J genes are TRBV6-1 and TRBJ2-7, with 8 bases matching TRBD1. CDR1 MNHNS and CDR2 SASEGT come from the germline V gene. Trimming at V came to 6 bases and at J to 7 bases, leaving 11 bases not matched to a gene. The CDR3 covers 14 residues. In DNA form, the CDR3 reads TGTGCCAGCAGGAACGACAGGGGCATGGGAGAGCAGTACTTC. Its protein is CASRNDRGMGEQYF.

V and J are TRBV29-1 and TRBJ1-2, with D perhaps TRBD1 (5 bases). The ends were cut back, 3 bases at V and 4 bases at J, with 15 bases in the middle. The CDR3 contains 14 residues. Germline V CDR1 and CDR2: SQVTM, ANQGSEA. The CDR3 nucleotides are TGCAGCGTTGATAAAGCCGGGGGGAGCTATGGCTACACCTTC. Amino acid sequence: CSVDKAGGSYGYTF.

A few counts support this clonotype. The chain employs TRBV9 and TRBJ2-1, with TRBD1 matching over 10 bases. Per germline, CDR1 SGDLS and CDR2 YYNGEE. There are 13 residues in the CDR3. J lost 8 bases, V lost 3 bases, and 2 bases had no gene match. The CDR3 nucleotides read TGTGCCAGCAGCGCTGGACAGGGGGATGAGCAGTTCTTC. The encoded protein is CASSAGQGDEQFF.

In its sample, this clonotype was seen a few times. J is TRBJ2-2 and V is TRBV25-1, with D possibly TRBD1 on 5 matching bases. Germline CDR1 MGHDK, CDR2 SYGVNS. Trimming pared 3 bases from V and 5 bases from J, leaving 7 bases between. This CDR3 region has 13 residues. Here the CDR3 DNA reads TGTGCCAGCAGTGATGGGGCTACCGGGGAGCTGTTTTTT. Amino acid sequence: CASSDGATGELFF.

The chain uses TRBV29-1 and TRBJ2-3, with 11 positions matching TRBD1. V gave up 7 bases and J gave up 6 bases; unmatched junction bases: 15. Per germline, CDR1 SQVTM and CDR2 ANQGSEA. The CDR3 runs 16 residues. CDR3 sequence: CSGGPSSGTGGDTQYF. CDR3 nucleotide sequence: TGCAGCGGTGGGCCCTCCTCCGGGACAGGGGGGGATACGCAGTATTTT.

This clonotype has a handful of counts. The J gene is TRBJ1-1, the V gene TRBV25-1, with D perhaps matching TRBD1 (5 bases). The CDR3 sequence is 13 residues long. The germline CDR1 and CDR2 sequences are MGHDK and SYGVNS. Trimming removed 8 bases from V and 6 bases from J, with 16 bases in between. The CDR3 DNA is TGTGCCAGCTATGCCGGGGGGGGAGCTGAAGCTTTCTTT. Protein: CASYAGGGAEAFF.

This clonotype has a handful of counts. The chain is built from TRBV12-3 or TRBV12-4 and TRBJ2-5; D uncertain. This CDR3 is built from 15 residues. With 7 bases removed from V and 2 bases from J, the gap between germline ends came to 17 bases. The CDR3 DNA reads as TGTGCCAGCACCGAAGCGTGGACGAGACAAGAGACCCAGTACTTC. Protein: CASTEAWTRQETQYF.

The chain carries TRBV9 and TRBJ2-3; 9 bases are shared with TRBD2. V was clipped by 3 bases and J by 4 bases; unmatched bases: 6. The V gene's germline CDR1 is SGDLS and CDR2 YYNGEE. This CDR3 is built from 15 residues. The CDR3 DNA is TGTGCCAGCAGCGCACAGGGCGGGGGGGCAGATACGCAGTATTTT. This codes for CASSAQGGGADTQYF.

The sample holds a few counts of this clonotype. The V and J genes are TRBV14 and TRBJ2-7; the D is unclear. This CDR3 contains 14 residues. CDR1 SGHDN and CDR2 FVKESK come from the germline V gene. The V gene lost 4 bases and the J gene lost 3 bases, with 13 bases spanning the gap. This CDR3 reads CASSPRPLGYEQYF. DNA for the CDR3: TGTGCCAGCAGCCCCCGTCCCCTTGGCTACGAGCAGTACTTC.

The chain has TRBV27 and TRBJ2-7; tentatively, D is TRBD1 (5 bases). The CDR3 contains 14 residues. In germline, CDR1 is MNHEY, CDR2 SMNVEV (reference sequence). V was cut by 5 bases and J by 1 base, with 12 bases left in between. This CDR3 reads CASSNRQKSYEQYF. DNA of the CDR3: TGTGCCAGCAGTAACCGACAGAAATCCTACGAGCAGTACTTC.

In its sample, this clonotype was seen a few times. The chain employs TRBV12-3 or TRBV12-4 and TRBJ2-1, with 8 bases that match TRBD1. After removal of 2 bases from V and 0 bases from J, the junction contained 9 bases not matched to a gene. This CDR3 spans 18 amino acids. CDR3 nucleotide sequence: TGTGCCAGCAGTTTACACAATTCCGGGACAGGCTCCTACAATGAGCAGTTCTTC. The encoded protein is CASSLHNSGTGSYNEQFF.

The J gene is TRBJ2-7, the V gene TRBV5-6; D perhaps matches TRBD1 (6 bases). V was trimmed by 1 base and J by 3 bases, leaving 11 bases between them. The V gene's germline CDR1 is SGHDT and CDR2 YYEEEE. This CDR3 spans 14 amino acids. The CDR3, as DNA: TGTGCCAGCAGCTTGAGCAGGGGAATCTACGAGCAGTACTTC. Translating gives CASSLSRGIYEQYF.